This T cell receptor beta chain was identified in a study of patients and donors after allogeneic stem cell transplantation. Trimming cost V 1 base and J 4 bases, with 11 bases left between them. CDR1 is SEHNR and CDR2 is FQNEAQ in the germline V gene (reference sequence). The CDR3 totals 14 residues. Each CDR3 protein is one row after TCRdb ran MiXCR on the RT-PCR reads. The table records about a million distinct CDR3 sequences, roughly 18% of them present only once. The sequenced material came from blood, either unsorted or a sorted T cell fraction (not recorded which). This receptor was obtained from a human donor who was either an allogeneic HSCT recipient or a stem cell or donor lymphocyte infusion donor (not recorded which). It is not recorded whose cells these are; they may come from a transplant donor. The rearrangement joins TRBV7-9 to TRBJ2-7; the D is unclear. CDR3 in DNA: TGTGCCAGCAGCTTAGGGACCTCCGTGTACGAGCAGTACTTC. Its translation: CASSLGTSVYEQYF.